Below, one TCR beta chain is given with its context. Its antigen is unidentified. TCRdb re-derived calls from the RACE reads in MiXCR, one entry per CDR3 protein. Of 210,000 or so distinct CDR3 sequences listed, 24% are singletons. The data were taken from a study of human T cells and chemical hapten exposure. Study summary: Patients additionally received therapeutic doses of diphenylcyclopropenone on the scalp once a week, and this continued throughout the approximately 24-week study. Slight volume differences across pooled libraries mainly accounted for varying per-sample TCR yields.

The time point is: patch test 3, about 24 weeks after DPC sensitization. Specified treatment: therapeutic diphenylcyclopropenone sensitization with weekly scalp DPC. General study findings and limits: No shift was seen in TCRs above 1 in 1000 frequency with DPC sensitization. Higher patch test scores went with higher counts of PT1 expanded TCRs.

This clonotype originated in a woman aged 40 to 50 with alopecia areata. Some clones in this sample may be carry-over from other donors' samples. The source material was whole blood, sampled in connection with sensitization to the hapten diphenylcyclopropenone (DPC).

The CDR3 region is CASSIGTDGYTF. The CDR3 DNA follows: TGTGCCAGCAGTATAGGGACAGATGGCTACACCTTC. The chain carries TRBV12-3 or TRBV12-4 and TRBJ1-2; 7 bases agree with TRBD1. J lost 6 bases, V lost 5 bases, and 3 bases had no gene match. The CDR3 is made up of 12 amino acids.